This record covers a single TCR beta chain. Trimming pared 4 bases from V and 7 bases from J, leaving 15 bases between. CDR1 and CDR2 from the germline V gene are SGHNT and YYREEE (reference sequence). The CDR3 consists of 14 residues. These data come from a study of blood T cell repertoires in COVID-19. Across the study: Acute and convalescent COVID-19 specimens originated in the United States, Italy and Spain.

In the source study's methods: Amplification with reference gene primers provided the estimates of nucleated cell counts. TCRdb's copy holds only in-frame clones and misses some; the assay was immunoSEQ multiplex PCR. That table furnishes V, J and clone size, whereas the DNA furnished D and trimming. This sample yields about 51,000 clones, of which 88% are seen a single time; approximately 3% belongs to the top ten. The chain carries TRBV5-4 and TRBJ2-1, with D perhaps matching TRBD2 (6 bases). Source material: peripheral blood. This TCR was recovered from a man in his forties or fifties with active COVID-19. CDR3 loop: CASSAWRDHNEQFF. The CDR3 DNA sequence: TGTGCCAGCAGCGCCTGGCGGGACCATAATGAGCAGTTCTTC.